The 22 T cell receptor beta chains below were found in one sample sequenced in a study of T cells in Graves' hyperthyroidism and ophthalmopathy. The source material, RNA transcripts, was used to amplify TCR beta CDR3 regions. A first-round RT-PCR of the TCR CDR3 used the HTBI primer set. Each CDR3 protein is one row after TCRdb ran MiXCR on the multiplex PCR reads. This sample yields around 280,000 distinct CDR3 sequences, of which 13% are seen a single time; 6.5% to 10% belongs to the top ten. The sample taken for sequencing was blood. Receptors originate from a young woman with Graves' hyperthyroidism that later progressed to Graves' ophthalmopathy.

At least ten counts were recorded for this clonotype. The V call is TRBV12-3 or TRBV12-4, the J call TRBJ1-6, with D tentatively TRBD1 (5 bases). The CDR3 covers 13 residues. Trimming pared 6 bases from V and 8 bases from J, leaving 11 bases between. The CDR3 DNA reads TGTGCCAGCAGGGGACCAAACGATTCACCCCTCCACTTT. Its translation: CASRGPNDSPLHF.

This clonotype was recorded many times. The chain uses TRBV7-3 and TRBJ2-3, with a tentative D call TRBD2 (5 bases). V shed 5 bases and J shed 4 bases, with 13 bases lying between them. The CDR3 spans 14 residues. Germline lookup yields CDR1 SGHTA and CDR2 FQGTGA. The CDR3 bases are TGTGCCAGCAGCCTCGAGGGAAACGCAGATACGCAGTATTTT. Translation: CASSLEGNADTQYF.

This clonotype showed up just a few times. The genes are TRBV19 and TRBJ1-1, with D possibly being TRBD1 (6 bases). Per the germline V gene, CDR1 is LNHDA and CDR2 is SQIVND (reference sequence). The CDR3 totals 15 residues. Trimming removed 9 bases from V and 5 bases from J, with 22 bases in between. The CDR3 loop is CASSQGGAAMTEAFF. DNA of the CDR3: TGTGCCAGCAGTCAAGGGGGTGCCGCCATGACTGAAGCTTTCTTT.

This clonotype was counted at least ten times. The V call is TRBV30, the J call TRBJ1-5; unclear D gene. The length of the CDR3 is 12 residues. Germline V gives CDR1 GTSNPN, CDR2 SVGIG (reference sequence). V was shortened by 4 bases and J by 9 bases, with 13 bases between the two germline ends. The DNA for the CDR3 is TGTGCCTGGAATAGGCCACTAGGGCCCCAGCATTTT. As protein: CAWNRPLGPQHF.

This clonotype has a count of ten or more. V gene TRBV4-3 combines with J gene TRBJ1-1; D not resolved. CDR3 length: 14 residues. The germline gives CDR1 LGHNA, CDR2 YSLEER. Deletions cut 0 bases from V and 4 bases from J, with 9 bases between. This CDR3 reads CASSQESRSTEAFF. For the CDR3, the DNA is TGCGCCAGCAGCCAAGAGAGTCGGAGCACTGAAGCTTTCTTT.

This clonotype has just a few counts. This chain uses TRBV12-3 or TRBV12-4 with TRBJ1-3; possibly TRBD1 for D (6 bases). Deletions cut 3 bases from V and 4 bases from J, with 13 bases between. The CDR3 has 15 amino acids. The CDR3, as DNA: TGTGCCAGCAGTTTTTGGGGGGCATCCGGAAACACCATATATTTT. Its translation is CASSFWGASGNTIYF.

The table lists this clonotype with a few counts. The chain employs TRBV24-1 and TRBJ2-1; D is ambiguous. This CDR3 comprises 11 residues. V was pared by 3 bases and J by 9 bases, with 5 bases between. CDR1 is KGHDR, CDR2 SFDVKD, per germline. CDR3 bases: TGTGCCACCAGTGATATAGGTGAGCAGTTCTTC. Translation gives CATSDIGEQFF.

The chain carries TRBV18 and TRBJ2-2; tentative D call: TRBD2 (6 bases). Trimming pared 4 bases from V and 3 bases from J, leaving 12 bases between. This CDR3 has 15 residues. Germline CDR1 and CDR2: KGHSH and LQKENI. The CDR3, as DNA: TGTGCCAGCTCACACGGGAGCGGTTACACCGGGGAGCTGTTTTTT. Encoded protein: CASSHGSGYTGELFF.

At least ten counts were recorded for this clonotype. The rearrangement joins TRBV7-2 to TRBJ2-7; maybe TRBD1 (5 bases). CDR1 SGHTA and CDR2 FQGNSA come from the germline V gene. V lost 6 bases and J 3 bases, leaving 15 bases between the germline ends. The CDR3 extends over 14 amino acids. Here the CDR3 DNA reads TGTGCCAGCAGTCTGGTTTACAGGCTCTACGAGCAGTACTTC. This codes for CASSLVYRLYEQYF.

This clonotype has ten or more counts. This chain joins TRBV30 and TRBJ2-1; 8 nucleotides agree with TRBD2. The junction had 4 bases not matched to a gene; V was cut back by 5 bases and J by 4 bases. Germline CDR1 is GTSNPN and CDR2 is SVGIG (reference sequence). CDR3 size: 13 residues. CDR3 sequence: CAWHSGAYNEQFF. DNA for the CDR3: TGTGCCTGGCATAGCGGGGCTTACAATGAGCAGTTCTTC.

The table lists this clonotype with many counts. The CDR3 DNA is TGTGCCAGTAGTATAGTTGGGACAGGGGGATCCTACGAGCAGTACTTC. This encodes CASSIVGTGGSYEQYF. This rearrangement joins TRBV19 to TRBJ2-7; TRBD1 matches 11 bases. In germline, CDR1 is LNHDA, CDR2 SQIVND (reference sequence). The CDR3 loop spans 16 amino acids. J gave up 1 base and V 1 base, and 3 bases lay outside the gene matches.

This clonotype was seen ten or more times. The rearrangement uses TRBV20-1 and TRBJ2-3; D remains unclear. The CDR3 consists of 11 residues. Germline V lookup: CDR1 DFQATT, CDR2 SNEGSKA (reference sequence). The V gene lost 5 bases and the J gene lost 9 bases, with 12 bases spanning the gap. The CDR3 DNA is TGCAGTGCTCCGTGGCCCTTGACGCAGTATTTT. Its translation is CSAPWPLTQYF.

There are many counts of this clonotype. The V call is TRBV28, the J call TRBJ2-3, with D perhaps matching TRBD2 (8 bases). The CDR3 has 15 amino acids. In germline, CDR1 is MDHEN, CDR2 SYDVKM. The germline V and J ends were trimmed by 7 bases and 8 bases, with 22 bases remaining between them. The CDR3 is CASIDPGGGKGTQYF. The CDR3 nucleotides are TGTGCCAGCATAGACCCGGGAGGGGGCAAAGGTACGCAGTATTTT.

The V call is TRBV20-1, the J call TRBJ1-2, with D tentatively TRBD1 (6 bases). The CDR3 runs to 19 residues. In germline, CDR1 is DFQATT, CDR2 SNEGSKA (reference sequence). V gave up 1 base and J gave up 4 bases, with 28 bases separating them. The CDR3, as DNA: TGCAGTGCTAGAGCCCACCTTCCCTTAGGACAGAGTCTTTTCTATGGCTACACCTTC. Protein product: CSARAHLPLGQSLFYGYTF.

This clonotype was detected many times. This rearrangement joins TRBV9 to TRBJ2-1; D may be TRBD2 (5 bases). Per germline, CDR1 SGDLS and CDR2 YYNGEE. The CDR3 spans 15 residues. The V end lost 1 base, the J end lost 0 bases, and 8 bases lay between the germline ends. The CDR3: CASSVTGSSYNEQFF. The CDR3 DNA sequence: TGTGCCAGCAGCGTAACGGGAAGCTCCTACAATGAGCAGTTCTTC. The full variable domain, completed using reference TRBV9 and TRBJ2-1, is DSGVTQTPKHLITATGQRVTLRCSPRSGDLSVYWYQQSLDQGLQFLIQYYNGEERAKGNILERFSAQQFPDLHSELNLSSLELGDSALYFCASSVTGSSYNEQFFGPGTRLTVL.

This clonotype was detected many times. The chain joins TRBV6-1 to TRBJ2-1, with 7 bases identical to TRBD2. This CDR3 comprises 14 residues. Germline values: CDR1 MNHNS, CDR2 SASEGT. V shed 5 bases and J 5 bases; nucleotides not matched to a gene: 6. The CDR3 region has the DNA TGTGCCAGCAGTAACACCCGGGAGGACAATGAGCAGTTCTTC. Its translation is CASSNTREDNEQFF.

This clonotype came up many times. The rearrangement uses TRBV12-3 or TRBV12-4 and TRBJ1-5; a weak D match, TRBD1 (5 bases). The CDR3 is 19 residues long. V was shortened by 3 bases and J by 0 bases, with 21 bases between the two germline ends. The CDR3 DNA sequence: TGTGCCAGCAGTTTTTCAGGGTCGCAGGGCGGCTATAGCAATCAGCCCCAGCATTTT. This translates into CASSFSGSQGGYSNQPQHF.

This clonotype was found a few times. The rearrangement joins TRBV2 to TRBJ2-1; 11 nucleotides match TRBD2. This CDR3 is built from 18 residues. Germline CDR1 SNHLY, CDR2 FYNNEI. The V and J ends lost 5 bases and 3 bases, in that order; junction bases with no gene match: 12. The CDR3 spells CASSPRYPTSGNYNEQFF. CDR3 sequence (DNA): TGTGCCAGCAGTCCGCGCTATCCGACTAGCGGGAACTACAATGAGCAGTTCTTC.

This clonotype was seen at least ten times. The V gene is TRBV29-1, the J gene TRBJ2-5, with 9 bases that match TRBD1. J was trimmed by 5 bases and V by 6 bases; bases with no gene match: 7. The CDR3 loop spans 13 amino acids. Germline lookup yields CDR1 SQVTM and CDR2 ANQGSEA. For the CDR3, the DNA is TGCAGCGTGACACAGGGGGCGGAGGAGACCCAGTACTTC. Protein sequence: CSVTQGAEETQYF.

Many counts were recorded for this clonotype. This sequence joins TRBV2 and TRBJ2-5, with 7 bases matching TRBD2. Looked up from germline, CDR1 is SNHLY and CDR2 is FYNNEI. The CDR3 sequence is 15 residues long. CDR3 in DNA: TGTGCAAGCGGGAAACGAGGGCTGTACCAAGAGACCCAGTACTTC. It codes for CASGKRGLYQETQYF. Supplemented by reference TRBV2 and TRBJ2-5, the full variable domain reads EPEVTQTPSHQVTQMGQEVILRCVPISNHLYFYWYRQILGQKVEFLVSFYNNEISEKSEIFDDQFSVERPDGSNFTLKIRSTKLEDSAMYFCASGKRGLYQETQYFGPGTRLLVL.

Many counts were recorded for this clonotype. V usage is TRBV9 and J usage is TRBJ1-2, with TRBD1 identical over 8 bases. The V and J ends lost 4 bases and 5 bases, in that order; junction bases with no gene match: 7. This CDR3 spans 14 amino acids. The germline V gene has CDR1 SGDLS and CDR2 YYNGEE. This CDR3 reads CASSSSTGGYGYTF. The CDR3 DNA is TGTGCCAGCAGCTCCAGTACAGGGGGATATGGCTACACCTTC.

This clonotype was counted ten times or more. This sequence joins TRBV7-8 and TRBJ1-1; D is possibly TRBD1 (5 bases). The V end lost 2 bases, the J end lost 0 bases, and 13 bases lay between the germline ends. Germline assignment: CDR1 SGHVS and CDR2 FQNEAQ. The CDR3 length is 16 residues. The CDR3 loop is CASSLILGAMNTEAFF. The CDR3 coding sequence is TGTGCCAGCAGCTTAATTCTTGGGGCAATGAACACTGAAGCTTTCTTT.